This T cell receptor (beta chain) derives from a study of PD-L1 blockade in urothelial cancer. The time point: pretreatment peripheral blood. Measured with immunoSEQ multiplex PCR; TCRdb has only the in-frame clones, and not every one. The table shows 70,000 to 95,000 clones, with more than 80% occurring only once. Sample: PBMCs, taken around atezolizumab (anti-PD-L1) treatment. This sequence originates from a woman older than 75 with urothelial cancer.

This CDR3 reads CASSLLGAVSNQPQHF. In DNA, the CDR3 is TGTGCCAGCAGTTTATTGGGGGCAGTTAGCAATCAGCCCCAGCATTTT. V is TRBV27 and J is TRBJ1-5; D is perhaps TRBD1 (6 bases). There are 16 residues in the CDR3. Trimming took off 1 base at V and 0 bases at J, with 10 bases between the two ends. Germline lookup yields CDR1 MNHEY and CDR2 SMNVEV (reference sequence).